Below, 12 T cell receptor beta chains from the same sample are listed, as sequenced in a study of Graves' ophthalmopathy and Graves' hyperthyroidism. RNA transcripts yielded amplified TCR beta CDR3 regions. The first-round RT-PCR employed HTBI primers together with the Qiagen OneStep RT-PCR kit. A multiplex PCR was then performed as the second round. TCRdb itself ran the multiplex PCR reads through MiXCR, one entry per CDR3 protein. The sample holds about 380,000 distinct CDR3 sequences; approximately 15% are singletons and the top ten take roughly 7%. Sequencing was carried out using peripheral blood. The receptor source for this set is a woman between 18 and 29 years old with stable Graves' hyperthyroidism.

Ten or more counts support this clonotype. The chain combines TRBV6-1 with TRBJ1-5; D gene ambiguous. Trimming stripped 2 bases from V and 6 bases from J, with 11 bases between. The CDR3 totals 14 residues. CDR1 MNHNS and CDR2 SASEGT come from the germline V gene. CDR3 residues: CASSESGWGQPQHF. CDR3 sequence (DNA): TGTGCCAGCAGTGAAAGCGGGTGGGGTCAGCCCCAGCATTTT.

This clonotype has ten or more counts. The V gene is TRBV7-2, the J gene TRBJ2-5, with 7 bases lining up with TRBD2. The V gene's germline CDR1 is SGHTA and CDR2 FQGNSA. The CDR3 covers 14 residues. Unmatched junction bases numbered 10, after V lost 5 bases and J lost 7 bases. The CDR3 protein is CASSQGRVSGTQYF. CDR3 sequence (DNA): TGTGCCAGCAGCCAAGGGAGGGTATCGGGGACCCAGTACTTC. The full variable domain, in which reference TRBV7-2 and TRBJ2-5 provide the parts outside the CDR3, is GAGVSQSPSNKVTEKGKDVELRCDPISGHTALYWYRQSLGQGLEFLIYFQGNSAPDKSGLPSDRFSAERTGGSVSTLTIQRTQQEDSAVYLCASSQGRVSGTQYFGPGTRLLVL.

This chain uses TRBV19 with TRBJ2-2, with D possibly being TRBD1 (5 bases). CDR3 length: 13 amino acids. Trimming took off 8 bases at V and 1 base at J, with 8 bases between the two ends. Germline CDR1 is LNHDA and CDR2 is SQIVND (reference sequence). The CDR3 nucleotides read TGTGCCAGTGAAACAGGGAACACCGGGGAGCTGTTTTTT. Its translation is CASETGNTGELFF. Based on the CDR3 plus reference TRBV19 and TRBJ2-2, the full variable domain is DGGITQSPKYLFRKEGQNVTLSCEQNLNHDAMYWYRQDPGQGLRLIYYSQIVNDFQKGDIAEGYSVSREKKESFPLTVTSAQKNPTAFYLCASETGNTGELFFGEGSRLTVL.

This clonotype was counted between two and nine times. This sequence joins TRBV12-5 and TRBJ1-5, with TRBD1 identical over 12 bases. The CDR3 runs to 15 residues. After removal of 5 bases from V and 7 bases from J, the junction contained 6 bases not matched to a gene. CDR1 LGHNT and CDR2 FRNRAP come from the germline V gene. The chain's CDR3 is CASGPGQGARQPQHF. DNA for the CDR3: TGTGCTAGTGGTCCGGGACAGGGGGCACGACAGCCCCAGCATTTT. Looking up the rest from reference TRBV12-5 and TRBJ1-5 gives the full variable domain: DARVTQTPRHKVTEMGQEVTMRCQPILGHNTVFWYRQTMMQGLELLAYFRNRAPLDDSGMPKDRFSAEMPDATLATLKIQPSEPRDSAVYFCASGPGQGARQPQHFGDGTRLSIL.

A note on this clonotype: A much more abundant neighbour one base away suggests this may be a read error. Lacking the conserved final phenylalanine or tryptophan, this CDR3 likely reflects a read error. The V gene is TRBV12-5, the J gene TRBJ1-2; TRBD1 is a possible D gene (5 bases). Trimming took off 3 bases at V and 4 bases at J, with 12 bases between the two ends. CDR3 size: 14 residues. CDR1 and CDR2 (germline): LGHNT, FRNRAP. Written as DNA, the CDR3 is TGTGCTAGTGGTTTATCGGGGGAACCCTATGGCTACACCTCC. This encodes CASGLSGEPYGYTS.

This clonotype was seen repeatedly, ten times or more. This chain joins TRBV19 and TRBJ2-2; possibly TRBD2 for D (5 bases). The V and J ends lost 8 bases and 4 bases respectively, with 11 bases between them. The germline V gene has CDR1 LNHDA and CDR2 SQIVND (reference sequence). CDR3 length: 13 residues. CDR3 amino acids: CASRRSGTGELFF. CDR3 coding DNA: TGTGCCAGTCGGAGAAGCGGCACCGGGGAGCTGTTTTTT.

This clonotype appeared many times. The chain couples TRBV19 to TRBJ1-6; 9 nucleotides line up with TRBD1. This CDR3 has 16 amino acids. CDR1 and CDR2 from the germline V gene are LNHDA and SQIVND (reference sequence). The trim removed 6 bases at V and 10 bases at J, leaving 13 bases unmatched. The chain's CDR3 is CASSKLSGQGWSPLHF. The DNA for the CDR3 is TGTGCCAGTAGCAAACTTTCGGGACAGGGCTGGTCACCCCTCCACTTT.

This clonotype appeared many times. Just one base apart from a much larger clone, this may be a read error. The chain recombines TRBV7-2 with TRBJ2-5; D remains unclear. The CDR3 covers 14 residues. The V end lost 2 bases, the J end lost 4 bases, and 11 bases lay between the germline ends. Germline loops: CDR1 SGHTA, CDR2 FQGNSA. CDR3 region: CASSLRVLRETQYF. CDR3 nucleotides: TGTGCCAGCAGCTTAAGGGTGCTACGAGAGACCCAGTACTTC.

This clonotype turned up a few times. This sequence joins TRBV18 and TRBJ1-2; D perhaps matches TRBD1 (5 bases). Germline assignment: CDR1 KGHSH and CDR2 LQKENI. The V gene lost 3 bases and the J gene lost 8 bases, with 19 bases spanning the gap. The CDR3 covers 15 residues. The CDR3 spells CASSPIGTYLVGYTF. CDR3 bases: TGTGCCAGCTCACCTATCGGGACCTACCTGGTGGGCTACACCTTC.

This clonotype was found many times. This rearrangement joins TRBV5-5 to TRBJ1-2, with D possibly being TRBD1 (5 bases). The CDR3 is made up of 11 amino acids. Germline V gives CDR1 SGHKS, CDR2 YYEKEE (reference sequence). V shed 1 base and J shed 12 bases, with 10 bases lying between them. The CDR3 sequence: CASSLFEGHTF. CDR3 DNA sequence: TGTGCCAGCAGCTTGTTCGAGGGGCACACCTTC.

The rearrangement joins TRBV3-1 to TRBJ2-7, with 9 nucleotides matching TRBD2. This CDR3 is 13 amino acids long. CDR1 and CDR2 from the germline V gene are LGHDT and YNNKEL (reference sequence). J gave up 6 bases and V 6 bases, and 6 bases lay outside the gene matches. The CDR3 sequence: CASRPGLAPEQYV. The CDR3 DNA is TGTGCCAGCAGACCGGGACTAGCACCCGAGCAGTACGTC.

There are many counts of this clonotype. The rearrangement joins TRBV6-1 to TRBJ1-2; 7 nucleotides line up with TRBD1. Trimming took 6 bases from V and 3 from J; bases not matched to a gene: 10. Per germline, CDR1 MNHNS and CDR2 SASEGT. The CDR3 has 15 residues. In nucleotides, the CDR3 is TGTGCCAGCAGATCACAGGGGCGGCGGGACTATGGCTACACCTTC. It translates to CASRSQGRRDYGYTF.